This T cell receptor beta chain was sequenced during a study of blood T cell repertoires in COVID-19 (dated by TCRdb to the early 2020s). Concerning the study at large: Samples covering the acute and convalescent phases of COVID-19 were provided by collaborators in the United States, Italy and Spain. The material from the prospective study consisted of cDNA or gDNA derived from T cells, B-cell-depleted T cells, or PBMCs. The dataset comprised deeply sampled blood TCRbeta repertoires from subjects exposed to, actively infected with, or recovered from COVID-19. The repertoires were released in a freely available public database intended as a resource for research on the immune response to SARS-CoV-2. Samples came from the ongoing ImmuneRACE study (first 160 participants) plus 1,254 subjects from 6 global collaborators. A de-identified subject ID, COVID-19 status, age in years and sex were almost always included in the sample metadata. Where HLA class I and class II types were available, the types were taken from metadata supplied by the sample provider, not from assay-based typing.

CDR1 and CDR2, per the germline V gene, are SQVTM and ANQGSEA. The CDR3 spans 14 residues, from the cysteine through the phenylalanine. Kept here is only the CDR3 DNA, which spans 42 bases and is read in frame from base 1. The junction shows trimming of 2 bases on V and 2 bases on J, plus 12 bases between the germline ends. Participants in the prospective study were aged 18 to 89 years, lived in 20 to 25 United States geographic areas, and enrolled through a virtual design. In the prospective study, cohorts were assigned on the basis of participant-reported clinical history obtained from a screening survey and a study questionnaire. A participant counted as exposed if, within 2 weeks of entering the study, that participant had been in contact with someone who had a PCR-confirmed or clinician-diagnosed COVID-19 case. Each participant in the prospective study had whole blood, serum and a nasopharyngeal or oropharyngeal swab collected by mobile phlebotomists. Additional blood draws and questionnaires over an approximately two-month period could optionally be provided by prospective study participants. Before DNA extraction, blood samples from the prospective study were shipped at room temperature or frozen.

Here is what the overall study found, with its caveats: The amount of clinical and demographic metadata varied by source and participant and was provided uncurated.

Regarding this clone: Its antigen has not been determined. Base qualities are not recorded, but no much larger clone differs from it by a single base.

TCRbeta CDR3 regions were amplified from genomic DNA by means of the immunoSEQ Assay, a bias-controlled multiplex PCR. As for how the authors treated the data: Nucleated cell counts per sample were estimated from amplification of reference gene primers within the assay. To quantify the absolute abundance of each unique TCRbeta CDR3 rearrangement, sequence reads were collapsed and filtered. For each sample, productive Simpson clonality was calculated by taking the square root of Simpson's diversity index across productive rearrangements. TCRdb took this table from immuneACCESS and kept in-frame rearrangements with V and J called. Such tables lack part of the clones; where checked against another copy, unresolved V genes explain under half of the gap, and the rest is unexplained. V and J calls and clone size are copied from that table; D and trimming were computed from the DNA. For this sample the table gives 200,000 to 250,000 clones, of which around 82% were detected only once. Around 4.6% of the sample is held by the ten biggest clonotypes.

This TCR was recovered from a woman in her fifties or sixties who had been exposed to COVID-19. The chain is made from TRBV29-1 and TRBJ1-2, with the identity of the D gene unclear. The sample comprised PBMCs or T cells enriched from blood (not recorded which). The CDR3 here reads CSVESVGLNYGYTF. Here is the DNA: TGCAGCGTTGAATCGGTCGGACTCAACTATGGCTACACCTTC.